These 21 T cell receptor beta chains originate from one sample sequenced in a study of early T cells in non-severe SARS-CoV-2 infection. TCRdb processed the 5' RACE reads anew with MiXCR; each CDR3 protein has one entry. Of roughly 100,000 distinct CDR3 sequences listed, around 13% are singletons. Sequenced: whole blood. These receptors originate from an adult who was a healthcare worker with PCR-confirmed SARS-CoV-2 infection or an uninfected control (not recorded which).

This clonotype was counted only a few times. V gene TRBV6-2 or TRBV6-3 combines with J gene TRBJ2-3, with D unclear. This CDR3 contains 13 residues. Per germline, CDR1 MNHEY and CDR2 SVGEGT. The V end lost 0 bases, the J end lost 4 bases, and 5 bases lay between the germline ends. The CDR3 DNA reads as TGTGCCAGCAGTTACTCTCCTCCAGATACGCAGTATTTT. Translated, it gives CASSYSPPDTQYF.

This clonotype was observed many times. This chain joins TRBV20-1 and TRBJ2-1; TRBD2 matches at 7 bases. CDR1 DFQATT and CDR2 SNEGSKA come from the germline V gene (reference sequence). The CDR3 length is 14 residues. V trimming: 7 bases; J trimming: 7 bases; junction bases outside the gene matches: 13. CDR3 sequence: CSGQLAAALNEQFF. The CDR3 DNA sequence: TGCAGTGGTCAGCTAGCGGCAGCCTTGAATGAGCAGTTCTTC.

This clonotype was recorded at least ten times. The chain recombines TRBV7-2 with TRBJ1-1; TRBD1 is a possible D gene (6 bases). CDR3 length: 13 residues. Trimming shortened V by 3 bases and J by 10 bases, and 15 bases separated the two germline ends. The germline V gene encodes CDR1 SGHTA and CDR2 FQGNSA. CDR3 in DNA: TGTGCCAGCAGCTTGGGGGGCAGGGTTGGAGCTTTCTTT. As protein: CASSLGGRVGAFF.

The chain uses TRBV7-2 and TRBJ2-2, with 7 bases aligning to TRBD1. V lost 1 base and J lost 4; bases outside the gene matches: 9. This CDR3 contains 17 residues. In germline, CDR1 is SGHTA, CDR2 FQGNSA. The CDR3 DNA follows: TGTGCCAGCAGCTTAGTACCAGGGGGACGAAGCACCGGGGAGCTGTTTTTT. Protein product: CASSLVPGGRSTGELFF.

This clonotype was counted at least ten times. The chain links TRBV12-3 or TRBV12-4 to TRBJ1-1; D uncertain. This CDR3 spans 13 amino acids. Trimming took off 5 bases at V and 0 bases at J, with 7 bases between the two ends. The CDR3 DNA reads TGTGCCAGCAGTCCAAGATTGAACACTGAAGCTTTCTTT. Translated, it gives CASSPRLNTEAFF.

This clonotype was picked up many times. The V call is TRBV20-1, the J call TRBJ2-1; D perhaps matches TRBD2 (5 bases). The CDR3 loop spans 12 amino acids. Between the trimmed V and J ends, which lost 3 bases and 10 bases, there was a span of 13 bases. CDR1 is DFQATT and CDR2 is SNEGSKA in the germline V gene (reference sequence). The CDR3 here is CSASRGSDEQFF. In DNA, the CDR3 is TGCAGTGCTAGCCGAGGGAGTGACGAGCAGTTCTTC.

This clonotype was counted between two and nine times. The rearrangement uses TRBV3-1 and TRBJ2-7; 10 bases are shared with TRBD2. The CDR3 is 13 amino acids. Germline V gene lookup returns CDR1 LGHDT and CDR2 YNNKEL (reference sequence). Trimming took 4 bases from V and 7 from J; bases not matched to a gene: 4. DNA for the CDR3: TGTGCCAGCAGCCCTAGCGGGAGAGATGAGCAGTACTTC. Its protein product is CASSPSGRDEQYF.

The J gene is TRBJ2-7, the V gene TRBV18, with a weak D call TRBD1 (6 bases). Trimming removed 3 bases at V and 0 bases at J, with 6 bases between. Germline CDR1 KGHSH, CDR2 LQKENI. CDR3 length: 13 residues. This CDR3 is CASSPGHSYEQYF. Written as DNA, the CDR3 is TGTGCCAGCTCACCGGGACACTCCTACGAGCAGTACTTC.

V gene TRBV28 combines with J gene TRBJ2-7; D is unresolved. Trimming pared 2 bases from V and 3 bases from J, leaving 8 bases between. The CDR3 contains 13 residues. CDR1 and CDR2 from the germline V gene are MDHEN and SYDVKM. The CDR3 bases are TGTGCCAGCAGTTTAATGCGAGACTACGAGCAGTACTTC. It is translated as CASSLMRDYEQYF.

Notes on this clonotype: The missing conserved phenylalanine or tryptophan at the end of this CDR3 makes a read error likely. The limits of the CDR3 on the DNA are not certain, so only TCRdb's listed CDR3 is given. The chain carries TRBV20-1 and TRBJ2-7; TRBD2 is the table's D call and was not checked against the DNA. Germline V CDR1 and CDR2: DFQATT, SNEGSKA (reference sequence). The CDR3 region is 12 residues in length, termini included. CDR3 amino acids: CSAAKPGLIREL.

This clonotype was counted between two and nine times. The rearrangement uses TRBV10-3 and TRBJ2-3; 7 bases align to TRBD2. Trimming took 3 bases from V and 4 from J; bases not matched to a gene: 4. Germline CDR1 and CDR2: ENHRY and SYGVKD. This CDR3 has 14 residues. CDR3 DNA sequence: TGTGCCATCAGTGATGGTGCGGGAGCAGATACGCAGTATTTT. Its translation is CAISDGAGADTQYF.

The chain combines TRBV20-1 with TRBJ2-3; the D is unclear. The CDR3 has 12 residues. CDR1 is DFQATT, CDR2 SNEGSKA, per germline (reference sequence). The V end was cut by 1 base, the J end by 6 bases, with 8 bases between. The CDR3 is CSARGGHDTQYF. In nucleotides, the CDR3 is TGCAGTGCTAGAGGCGGTCACGATACGCAGTATTTT.

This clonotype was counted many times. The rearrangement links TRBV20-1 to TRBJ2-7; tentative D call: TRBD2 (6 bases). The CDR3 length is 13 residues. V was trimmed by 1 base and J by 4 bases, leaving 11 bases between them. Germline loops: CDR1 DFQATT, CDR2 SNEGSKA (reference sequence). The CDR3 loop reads CSARADYPYEQYF. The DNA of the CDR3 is TGCAGTGCTAGAGCGGACTACCCATACGAGCAGTACTTC.

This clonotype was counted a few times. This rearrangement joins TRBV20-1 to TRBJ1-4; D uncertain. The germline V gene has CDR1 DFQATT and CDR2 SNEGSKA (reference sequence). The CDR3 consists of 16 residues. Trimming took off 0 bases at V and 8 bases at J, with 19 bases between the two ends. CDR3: CSARDYGGRYREKLFF. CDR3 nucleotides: TGCAGTGCTAGAGATTATGGAGGGCGCTATCGGGAAAAACTGTTTTTT.

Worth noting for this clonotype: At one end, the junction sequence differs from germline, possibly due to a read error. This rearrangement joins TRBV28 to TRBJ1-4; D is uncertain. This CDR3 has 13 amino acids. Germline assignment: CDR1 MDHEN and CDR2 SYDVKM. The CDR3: CANSLTGYEKLFF. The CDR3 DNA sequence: TGTGCCAACAGTCTAACTGGATATGAAAAACTGTTTTTT.

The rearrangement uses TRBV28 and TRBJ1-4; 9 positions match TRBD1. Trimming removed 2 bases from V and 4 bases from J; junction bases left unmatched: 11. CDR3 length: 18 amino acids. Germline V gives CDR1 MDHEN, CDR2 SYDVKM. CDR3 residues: CASSLPGQGGLGNEKLFF. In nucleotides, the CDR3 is TGTGCCAGCAGTTTACCGGGACAGGGTGGATTGGGTAATGAAAAACTGTTTTTT.

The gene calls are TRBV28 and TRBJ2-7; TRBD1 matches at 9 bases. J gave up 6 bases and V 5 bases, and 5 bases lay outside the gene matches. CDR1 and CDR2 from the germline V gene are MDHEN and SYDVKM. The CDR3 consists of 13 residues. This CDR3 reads CASSLRQGGEQYF. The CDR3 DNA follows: TGTGCCAGCAGTCTCCGACAGGGGGGCGAGCAGTACTTC.

The CDR3 sequence is CASSESGTNAYEQYF. CDR3 in DNA: TGTGCCAGCAGCGAGAGCGGCACTAACGCCTACGAGCAGTACTTC. The chain carries TRBV9 and TRBJ2-7, with D perhaps matching TRBD2 (5 bases). Germline CDR1 and CDR2: SGDLS and YYNGEE. The ends were cut back, 3 bases at V and 2 bases at J, with 15 bases in the middle. The CDR3 is made up of 15 amino acids.

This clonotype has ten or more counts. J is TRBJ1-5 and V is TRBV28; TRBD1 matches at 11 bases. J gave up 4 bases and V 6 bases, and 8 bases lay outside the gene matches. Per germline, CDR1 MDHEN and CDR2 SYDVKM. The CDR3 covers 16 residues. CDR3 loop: CASSSGQGARNQPQHF. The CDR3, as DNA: TGTGCCAGCAGCTCCGGACAGGGGGCTCGTAATCAGCCCCAGCATTTT.

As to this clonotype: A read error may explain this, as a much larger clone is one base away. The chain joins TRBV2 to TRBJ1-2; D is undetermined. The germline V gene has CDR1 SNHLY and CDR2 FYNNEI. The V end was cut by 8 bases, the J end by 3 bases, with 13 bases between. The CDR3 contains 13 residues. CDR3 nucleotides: TGTGCCAGCGGTGGATCCGAGCACTATGGCTACACCTTC. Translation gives CASGGSEHYGYTF.

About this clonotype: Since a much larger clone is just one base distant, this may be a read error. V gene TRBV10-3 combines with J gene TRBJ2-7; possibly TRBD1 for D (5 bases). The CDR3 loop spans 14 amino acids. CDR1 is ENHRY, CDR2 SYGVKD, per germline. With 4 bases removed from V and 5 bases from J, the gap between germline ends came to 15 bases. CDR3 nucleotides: TGTGCCATCAGTGTACAGACAGTAACGCACGAGCAGTACTTC. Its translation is CAISVQTVTHEQYF.